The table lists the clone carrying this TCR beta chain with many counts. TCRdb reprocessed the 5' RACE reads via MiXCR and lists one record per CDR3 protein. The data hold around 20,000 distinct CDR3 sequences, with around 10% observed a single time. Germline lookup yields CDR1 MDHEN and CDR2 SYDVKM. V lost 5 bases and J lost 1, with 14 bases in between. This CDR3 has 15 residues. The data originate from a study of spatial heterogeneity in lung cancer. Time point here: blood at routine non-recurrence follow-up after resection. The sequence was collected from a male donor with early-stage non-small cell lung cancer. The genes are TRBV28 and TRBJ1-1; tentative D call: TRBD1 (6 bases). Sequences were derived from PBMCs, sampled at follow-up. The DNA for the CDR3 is TGTGCCAGCAGTACCCACAGGGCCCCGAACACTGAAGCTTTCTTT. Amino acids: CASSTHRAPNTEAFF.